These T cell receptor beta chains were read from a single sample in a study of blood T cell repertoires in COVID-19. Sequencing used immunoSEQ multiplex PCR; TCRdb keeps in-frame clones, though not all of them. The sample comprises a few hundred thousand clones, roughly nine tenths of which are singletons, and less than 3% rests with the top ten. The sample comprised PBMCs or T cells enriched from blood (not recorded which). These receptors originate from a woman aged 45 to 65 who had recovered from COVID-19. Each CDR3 is given with its conserved first and last residue. The D gene is left open where the match is weak. Size values are once, few and many counts, or a class for expanded clones, and some rows have none.

J gene,clone size,V gene,D gene,CDR3 DNA,CDR3 protein
TRBJ1-1,NA,TRBV6-5,TRBD1,TGTGCCAGCAGTTCCCGGGACAGGGAGAACACTGAAGCTTTCTTT,CASSSRDRENTEAFF
TRBJ2-1,once,TRBV7-2,TRBD1,TGTGCCAGCAGCCTTGGACAGGCCTACAATGAGCAGTTCTTC,CASSLGQAYNEQFF
TRBJ1-5,NA,TRBV2,NA,TGTGCCAGCAGTGAAGCGCGCCAGCCCCAGCATTTT,CASSEARQPQHF
TRBJ1-5,NA,TRBV7-2,NA,TGTGCCAGCAGCTTAGATGGCGGAGGTGGCAATCAGCCCCAGCATTTT,CASSLDGGGGNQPQHF
TRBJ1-2,NA,TRBV30,TRBD1,TGTGCCTGGAGGGGACAGGGGGTCGACCCTCCATTATATGGCTACACCTTC,CAWRGQGVDPPLYGYTF
TRBJ1-1,NA,TRBV28,NA,TGTGCCAGCAGTTCCGGTGTCTCAGGGTTGAACACTGAAGCTTTCTTT,CASSSGVSGLNTEAFF
TRBJ2-2,once,TRBV6-5,NA,TGTGCCAGCAGTTTCGAGGGCACCGGGGAGCTGTTTTTT,CASSFEGTGELFF
TRBJ1-2,NA,TRBV5-1,NA,TGCGCCAGCAGCTTGCGACTCAATGACTATGGCTACACCTTC,CASSLRLNDYGYTF
TRBJ1-2,NA,TRBV3-1/TRBV3-2,TRBD1,TGTGCCAGCAGAAAGAGACAGGGGGCCGGTGGCTACACCTTC,CASRKRQGAGGYTF
TRBJ1-5,NA,TRBV7-2,NA,TGTGCCAGCAGCTCCGACTCTGGGCAGCCCCAGCATTTT,CASSSDSGQPQHF
TRBJ2-7,NA,TRBV9,NA,TGTGCCAGCAGCGTAGTGTCGGGCCCTCCTAGCGCTCCCTACGAGCAGTACTTC,CASSVVSGPPSAPYEQYF
TRBJ2-7,once,TRBV6-5,NA,TGTGCCAGCAGTTACACCCCCTCGAGAGACGAGCAGTACTTC,CASSYTPSRDEQYF
TRBJ2-3,NA,TRBV3-1/TRBV3-2,NA,TGTGCCAGCAGCCAAGGATTGCGGACAACGAGCACAGATACGCAGTATTTT,CASSQGLRTTSTDTQYF